These 18 T cell receptor beta chains originate from one sample sequenced in a study of T cell changes during pregnancy in multiple sclerosis. Some clones are missing from TCRdb's copy, which holds only in-frame ones; the method was immunoSEQ multiplex PCR. The sample records about 36,000 clones, roughly 93% being singletons. Sequences were derived from CD4+ T cells from peripheral blood mononuclear cells, sampled in the first trimester of pregnancy. Receptor source: a female donor with multiple sclerosis, enrolled in a pregnancy study.

The V call is TRBV2, the J call TRBJ2-1, with D possibly being TRBD2 (6 bases). The germline V and J ends were trimmed by 9 bases and 6 bases, with 9 bases remaining between them. The germline CDR1 and CDR2 sequences are SNHLY and FYNNEI. The CDR3 loop spans 11 amino acids. CDR3 DNA sequence: TGTGCCAGTCTTAGCGGCAATGAGCAGTTCTTC. Translating gives CASLSGNEQFF.

This chain joins TRBV28 and TRBJ2-2; 10 nucleotides match TRBD1. V dropped 5 bases and J dropped 4; count of bases not matched to a gene: 1. CDR1 is MDHEN and CDR2 is SYDVKM in the germline V gene. This CDR3 is 14 amino acids long. The CDR3 spells CASSRTGGTGELFF. Here the CDR3 DNA reads TGTGCCAGCAGTAGGACAGGGGGCACCGGGGAGCTGTTTTTT.

The gene calls are TRBV11-2 and TRBJ1-1, with D uncertain. Trimming pared 3 bases from V and 3 bases from J, leaving 2 bases between. The CDR3 loop spans 11 amino acids. Germline V gene sequence: CDR1 SGHAT, CDR2 FQNNGV. The chain's CDR3 is CASSFDTEAFF. Here the CDR3 DNA reads TGTGCCAGCAGCTTCGACACTGAAGCTTTCTTT.

The rearrangement joins TRBV28 to TRBJ1-2, with D possibly TRBD1 on 6 matching bases. The CDR3 totals 13 residues. V was shortened by 4 bases and J by 4 bases, with 10 bases between the two germline ends. Looked up from germline, CDR1 is MDHEN and CDR2 is SYDVKM. CDR3 in amino acids: CASSYRAGYGYTF. In DNA, the CDR3 is TGTGCCAGCAGTTACAGGGCCGGCTATGGCTACACCTTC.

J is TRBJ2-2 and V is TRBV5-1; TRBD2 matches at 7 bases. J lost 6 bases, V lost 6 bases, and 11 bases had no gene match. Germline V gene lookup returns CDR1 SGHRS and CDR2 YFSETQ. The CDR3 length is 15 residues. CDR3 sequence reads: CASKRSGDGPGELFF. The CDR3 DNA reads as TGCGCCAGCAAACGCAGCGGGGATGGACCCGGGGAGCTGTTTTTT.

The chain links TRBV5-4 to TRBJ1-1, with D perhaps TRBD1 (5 bases). Germline loops: CDR1 SGHNT, CDR2 YYREEE (reference sequence). There are 15 residues in the CDR3. Trimming took off 0 bases at V and 3 bases at J, with 12 bases between the two ends. Here the CDR3 reads CASSLAVRGDTEAFF. The DNA of the CDR3 is TGTGCCAGCAGCTTGGCCGTGCGGGGGGACACTGAAGCTTTCTTT.

V and J are TRBV2 and TRBJ1-1; D is perhaps TRBD1 (6 bases). The CDR3 has 14 amino acids. V was clipped by 1 base and J by 4 bases, with 10 bases between them. Germline V gene lookup returns CDR1 SNHLY and CDR2 FYNNEI. In DNA, the CDR3 is TGTGCCAGCAGTGAAGGGGACAAGCGCACTGAAGCTTTCTTT. Translating it yields CASSEGDKRTEAFF.

V usage is TRBV30 and J usage is TRBJ2-2, with TRBD1 as a possible D gene (7 bases). This CDR3 is built from 16 residues. The germline gives CDR1 GTSNPN, CDR2 SVGIG (reference sequence). Trimming removed 4 bases from V and 4 bases from J, with 19 bases in between. The CDR3 sequence is CAWNLPGGLATGELFF. DNA of the CDR3: TGTGCCTGGAACCTTCCAGGGGGGCTTGCCACCGGGGAGCTGTTTTTT. Full variable domain (outside the CDR3, taken from reference TRBV30 and TRBJ2-2): SQTIHQWPATLVQPVGSPLSLECTVEGTSNPNLYWYRQAAGRGLQLLFYSVGIGQISSEVPQNLSASRPQDRQFILSSKKLLLSDSGFYLCAWNLPGGLATGELFFGEGSRLTVL.

The J gene is TRBJ2-1, the V gene TRBV18, with 7 bases lining up with TRBD1. The junction had 16 bases not matched to a gene; V was cut back by 4 bases and J by 10 bases. Germline V gene lookup returns CDR1 KGHSH and CDR2 LQKENI. This CDR3 comprises 16 residues. The CDR3 nucleotides are TGTGCCAGCTCACTACTCCGGGACAGTGGGTTGTACGAGCAGTTCTTC. Translated, it gives CASSLLRDSGLYEQFF. The variable domain in full, with the rest retrieved from reference TRBV18 and TRBJ2-1, is NAGVMQNPRHLVRRRGQEARLRCSPMKGHSHVYWYRQLPEEGLKFMVYLQKENIIDESGMPKERFSAEFPKEGPSILRIQQVVRGDSAAYFCASSLLRDSGLYEQFFGPGTRLTVL.

The CDR3 region has the DNA TGTGCCAGCAGTTTTCTCTCTGGGACTAGCGGTTACAATGAGCAGTTCTTC. Encoded protein: CASSFLSGTSGYNEQFF. The chain uses TRBV27 and TRBJ2-1, with 11 bases identical to TRBD2. The CDR3 runs 17 residues. The germline V gene encodes CDR1 MNHEY and CDR2 SMNVEV (reference sequence). Losses at the gene ends were 3 bases for V and 4 bases for J; bases not matched to a gene: 8.

The chain uses TRBV11-2 and TRBJ2-7; 16 positions match TRBD2. CDR1 and CDR2 (germline): SGHAT, FQNNGV. The CDR3 contains 19 residues. The V and J ends lost 4 bases and 4 bases, in that order; junction bases with no gene match: 13. The CDR3 DNA reads as TGTGCCAGCAGCTCGATCGGGGGGACTAGCGGGAGGGCCGAGTACGAGCAGTACTTC. Its protein is CASSSIGGTSGRAEYEQYF.

This clone was picked up one time. This chain joins TRBV7-9 and TRBJ2-1; 10 bases agree with TRBD2. Trimming took 5 bases from V and 2 from J; bases not matched to a gene: 15. This CDR3 region has 19 residues. Germline V gene sequence: CDR1 SEHNR, CDR2 FQNEAQ (reference sequence). The CDR3, as DNA: TGTGCCAGCAGCCCGAGGGGGCGGAGCGGGACTAGCGCCTACAATGAGCAGTTCTTC. Its translation is CASSPRGRSGTSAYNEQFF.

Details on this clone: The junction differs from germline at one of its ends, possibly a read error. V is TRBV7-2 and J is TRBJ1-2; D not resolved. The CDR3 is 15 residues long. The germline CDR1 and CDR2 sequences are SGHTA and FQGNSA. This CDR3 is CASSLDGGATYDYTF. The CDR3 bases are TGTGCCAGCAGCTTAGATGGCGGCGCGACCTATGACTACACCTTC. Drawing the rest from reference TRBV7-2 and TRBJ1-2, the complete variable domain is GAGVSQSPSNKVTEKGKDVELRCDPISGHTALYWYRQSLGQGLEFLIYFQGNSAPDKSGLPSDRFSAERTGGSVSTLTIQRTQQEDSAVYLCASSLDGGATYDYTFGSGTRLTVV.

The chain carries TRBV19 and TRBJ1-2; 9 bases line up with TRBD1. The V gene end was trimmed by 6 bases and the J gene end by 6 bases; junction bases not matched to a gene: 17. CDR1 is LNHDA and CDR2 is SQIVND in the germline V gene (reference sequence). This CDR3 has 17 residues. This CDR3 is CASRPLLGQGIYHGYTF. The CDR3 coding sequence is TGTGCCAGTAGACCCCTCCTTGGACAGGGGATTTACCATGGCTACACCTTC.

V and J are TRBV6-5 and TRBJ2-7; D might be TRBD2 (5 bases). This CDR3 is built from 14 residues. Germline V gene data show CDR1 as MNHEY and CDR2 as SVGAGI. V lost 8 bases and J lost 3, with 17 bases in between. CDR3 coding DNA: TGTGCCAGCGGGTCTGCGGGTGCCTACTACGAGCAGTACTTC. This sequence encodes CASGSAGAYYEQYF.

This chain links TRBV6-1 with TRBJ2-7; 11 bases line up with TRBD2. This CDR3 has 17 residues. Germline values: CDR1 MNHNS, CDR2 SASEGT. With V trimmed by 4 bases and J by 0 bases, 8 bases remained unmatched. CDR3 DNA: TGTGCCAGCAGTGTGAGCCTAGCGGGAGGCGCCTCCTACGAGCAGTACTTC. It specifies CASSVSLAGGASYEQYF.

This chain connects TRBV6-6 to TRBJ2-7, with D perhaps TRBD1 (6 bases). This CDR3 is built from 14 residues. CDR1 and CDR2 (germline): MNHNY, SVGAGI (reference sequence). The germline V and J ends were trimmed by 8 bases and 0 bases, with 14 bases remaining between them. The CDR3 DNA reads TGTGCCAGCGCCACCAGGGGAATCTCCTACGAGCAGTACTTC. This translates into CASATRGISYEQYF.

This clone was seen only once. The chain uses TRBV14 and TRBJ1-1; D is possibly TRBD1 (5 bases). Between the trimmed V and J ends, which lost 4 bases and 7 bases, there was a span of 13 bases. Germline V gives CDR1 SGHDN, CDR2 FVKESK. CDR3 length equals 13 residues. The CDR3 DNA sequence: TGTGCCAGCAGCCCTAAACGCAGGGATGAAGCTTTCTTT. It translates to CASSPKRRDEAFF.